This TCR beta chain derives from a study of blood T cell repertoires in COVID-19. Overall study: Recovery meant two consecutive negative NP/OP PCR tests, professional clearance, or resolved symptoms. PBMCs, B-cell-depleted T cells, or T cells were the source of the cDNA or gDNA that made up the material.

Original processing notes: Counts of nucleated cells, estimated from reference gene primer amplification, were obtained. Libraries were prepared by immunoSEQ multiplex PCR; TCRdb keeps only in-frame clonotypes and omits some of them. The V and J calls and clone size come from that table; D and trimming were worked out from the DNA. Of approximately 200,000 clones in the sample, roughly 87% were seen once. Ages ranged from about 18 to 90 years, with residence in approximately 25 US areas. The germline gives CDR1 SQVTM, CDR2 ANQGSEA. The CDR3 sequence is 12 residues long. V dropped 7 bases and J dropped 4 bases, with 14 bases sitting between them.

This clonotype was obtained from a man in his thirties or forties in a cohort exposed to, infected with or recovered from COVID-19 (not recorded which). This chain links TRBV29-1 with TRBJ2-7; D possibly corresponds to TRBD2 (5 bases). The sample comprised PBMCs or T cells enriched from blood (not recorded which). CDR3 coding DNA: TGCAGCGCCGACGGGGAGAATTACGAGCAGTACTTC. Protein sequence: CSADGENYEQYF.